Below, 26 T cell receptor beta chains from the same sample are listed, as sequenced in a study of blood T cell repertoires in COVID-19. The data were produced by immunoSEQ multiplex PCR, yet TCRdb's version contains in-frame clones alone and is incomplete. Among 140,000 to 150,000 clones listed, 75% to 85% were seen once. The sample taken for sequencing was peripheral blood. The receptor source for this set is a man between 65 and 80 years old who had recovered from COVID-19.

The chain couples TRBV6-5 to TRBJ2-2, with D possibly matching TRBD2 (6 bases). Germline lookup yields CDR1 MNHEY and CDR2 SVGAGI. V lost 2 bases to trimming and J lost 7 bases, with 14 bases between them. The CDR3 has 15 amino acids. The CDR3 reads CASSYHDGSIGELFF. The CDR3 nucleotides read TGTGCCAGCAGTTACCACGACGGGAGTATCGGGGAGCTGTTTTTT.

CDR3 nucleotide sequence: TGTGCCAGCAGTTCCTCGGGCAGGGGTGGTCAGCCCCAGCATTTT. Translating it yields CASSSSGRGGQPQHF. V usage is TRBV6-5 and J usage is TRBJ1-5; weak D call: TRBD1 (6 bases). The germline V gene has CDR1 MNHEY and CDR2 SVGAGI. This CDR3 spans 15 amino acids. Deletions cut 4 bases from V and 6 bases from J, with 16 bases between.

The chain uses TRBV19 and TRBJ2-3; 7 bases agree with TRBD2. Germline-derived CDR1 and CDR2 are LNHDA and SQIVND (reference sequence). CDR3 length: 16 residues. V lost 11 bases and J lost 2; bases outside the gene matches: 16. The CDR3 DNA reads TGTGCCTCGTCGCCCCGACTAGCCAAATTCACAGATACGCAGTATTTT. It specifies CASSPRLAKFTDTQYF.

The chain combines TRBV25-1 with TRBJ2-1, with 9 bases matching TRBD2. CDR1 is MGHDK and CDR2 is SYGVNS in the germline V gene. This CDR3 spans 15 amino acids. V lost 2 bases, J lost 9 bases, and 8 bases stayed unmatched. CDR3 region: CASSETGVAGAEQFF. CDR3 nucleotides: TGTGCCAGCAGTGAAACGGGGGTAGCGGGAGCTGAGCAGTTCTTC.

The chain is built from TRBV6-1 and TRBJ1-2, with a tentative D call TRBD1 (5 bases). CDR1 and CDR2 (germline): MNHNS, SASEGT. The CDR3 is made up of 14 amino acids. V lost 2 bases to trimming and J lost 2 bases, with 9 bases between them. DNA for the CDR3: TGTGCCAGCAGTGAAAGTAGACAGAACTATGGCTACACCTTC. Amino acids: CASSESRQNYGYTF.

The V gene is TRBV30, the J gene TRBJ1-5; D is possibly TRBD1 (5 bases). The CDR3 extends over 14 amino acids. Per germline, CDR1 GTSNPN and CDR2 SVGIG (reference sequence). V gave up 2 bases and J gave up 8 bases, with 16 bases separating them. In nucleotides, the CDR3 is TGTGCCTGGAGTATCGCGCAGGGTGGGAAGCCCCAGCATTTT. Its translation: CAWSIAQGGKPQHF.

The CDR3 loop reads CASSREGVGNTIYF. CDR3 sequence (DNA): TGTGCCAGCAGCCGAGAGGGGGTGGGAAACACCATATATTTT. The V call is TRBV7-8, the J call TRBJ1-3, with a tentative D call TRBD1 (6 bases). V gave up 5 bases and J gave up 4 bases, with 12 bases separating them. In germline, CDR1 is SGHVS, CDR2 FQNEAQ. The CDR3 has 14 amino acids.

This clone was picked up a small number of times. The chain couples TRBV18 to TRBJ2-3; 14 bases agree with TRBD2. Germline-derived CDR1 and CDR2 are KGHSH and LQKENI. The V gene end was trimmed by 3 bases and the J gene end by 5 bases; junction bases not matched to a gene: 4. The CDR3 is made up of 16 amino acids. CDR3 coding DNA: TGTGCCAGCTCACCGGGACTAGCGGGAGTAGTAGATACGCAGTATTTT. Its protein product is CASSPGLAGVVDTQYF.

Written as DNA, the CDR3 is TGTGCCAGCAGTGAGGAAGCCCAGGGGGCTTTCCTGGGGGAGACCCAGTACTTC. This sequence encodes CASSEEAQGAFLGETQYF. The chain combines TRBV2 with TRBJ2-5; 8 nucleotides line up with TRBD1. The CDR3 contains 18 residues. V lost 3 bases to trimming and J lost 5 bases; unmatched junction nucleotides: 17. Per the germline V gene, CDR1 is SNHLY and CDR2 is FYNNEI.

This rearrangement joins TRBV30 to TRBJ2-3; 10 nucleotides line up with TRBD2. Per the germline V gene, CDR1 is GTSNPN and CDR2 is SVGIG (reference sequence). The CDR3 contains 15 residues. Losses at the gene ends were 7 bases for V and 3 bases for J; bases not matched to a gene: 10. The CDR3 DNA sequence: TGTGCCTCGAGCGGGAGGGCATCTCTTACAGATACGCAGTATTTT. Residues: CASSGRASLTDTQYF.

The chain recombines TRBV7-8 with TRBJ2-5, with 8 bases identical to TRBD1. V lost 5 bases and J lost 9; bases outside the gene matches: 8. The CDR3 has 13 residues. Germline assignment: CDR1 SGHVS and CDR2 FQNEAQ. Here the CDR3 DNA reads TGTGCCAGCAGCGTGGGACAGGCGGGTGCCCAGTACTTC. This sequence encodes CASSVGQAGAQYF.

The CDR3 DNA sequence: TGCGCCAGCAGCCCAGACCCTGGGGGGAATGAGCAGTTCTTC. It encodes CASSPDPGGNEQFF. The rearrangement uses TRBV5-1 and TRBJ2-1, with D perhaps matching TRBD2 (6 bases). Germline-derived CDR1 and CDR2 are SGHRS and YFSETQ. The V and J ends lost 4 bases and 7 bases respectively, with 15 bases between them. The CDR3 runs to 14 residues.

This sequence joins TRBV5-6 and TRBJ1-5; D unresolved. Per the germline V gene, CDR1 is SGHDT and CDR2 is YYEEEE. This CDR3 has 16 amino acids. Trimming removed 4 bases from V and 2 bases from J, with 16 bases in between. CDR3 amino acids: CASSGRGVSGNQPQHF. DNA for the CDR3: TGTGCCAGCAGCGGTCGCGGGGTTTCGGGCAATCAGCCCCAGCATTTT.

The CDR3 bases are TGTGCCTGGAGTCGGGAGGGGTTTGCCCTCTACGAGCAGTACTTC. This codes for CAWSREGFALYEQYF. V is TRBV30 and J is TRBJ2-7; 8 nucleotides align to TRBD2. The length of the CDR3 is 15 residues. The trim removed 2 bases at V and 3 bases at J, leaving 9 bases unmatched. CDR1 is GTSNPN and CDR2 is SVGIG in the germline V gene (reference sequence).

The chain uses TRBV6-2 or TRBV6-3 and TRBJ1-6; a possible D gene is TRBD1 (5 bases). The CDR3 is 16 amino acids. Trimming removed 2 bases at V and 0 bases at J, with 8 bases between. Germline V gene lookup returns CDR1 MNHEY and CDR2 SVGEGT. DNA of the CDR3: TGTGCCAGCAGTTACGGGGCGAGCTCCTATAATTCACCCCTCCACTTT. Translated: CASSYGASSYNSPLHF.

The chain is built from TRBV13 and TRBJ2-5; TRBD2 aligns across 14 bases. Germline CDR1 is PRHDT and CDR2 is FYEKMQ (reference sequence). V gave up 4 bases and J gave up 4 bases; unmatched junction bases: 11. This CDR3 has 18 residues. CDR3 sequence reads: CASSSEPGLAGGRETQYF. CDR3 nucleotides: TGTGCCAGCAGCTCCGAGCCCGGACTAGCGGGAGGAAGAGAGACCCAGTACTTC.

The gene calls are TRBV30 and TRBJ1-6, with TRBD1 matching over 9 bases. The CDR3 runs 18 residues. The V gene's germline CDR1 is GTSNPN and CDR2 SVGIG (reference sequence). V was pared by 3 bases and J by 5 bases, with 14 bases of the junction left unmatched. The CDR3 DNA sequence: TGTGCCTGGAGGCTATACTCCGGGACAGGGATTAATAATTCACCCCTCCACTTT. It codes for CAWRLYSGTGINNSPLHF.

To note about this clone: Sequence at one end of the junction differs from germline and may be a read error. This chain links TRBV2 with TRBJ2-5, with 8 bases fitting TRBD1. The CDR3 has 15 residues. Germline V gene data show CDR1 as SNHLY and CDR2 as FYNNEI. The CDR3 DNA is TGTGCCAGCAGCGAAGCGGCAGGGGGCTGGAAGACCCAGTACTTC. Its translation: CASSEAAGGWKTQYF. The full variable domain, with the rest looked up from reference TRBV2 and TRBJ2-5, is EPEVTQTPSHQVTQMGQEVILRCVPISNHLYFYWYRQILGQKVEFLVSFYNNEISEKSEIFDDQFSVERPDGSNFTLKIRSTKLEDSAMYFCASSEAAGGWKTQYFGPGTRLLVL.

The rearrangement joins TRBV18 to TRBJ1-4; 8 bases match TRBD1. Trimming took 2 bases from V and 4 from J; bases not matched to a gene: 6. The germline gives CDR1 KGHSH, CDR2 LQKENI. The CDR3 consists of 16 residues. CDR3 sequence reads: CASSPSKDRDNEKLFF. The CDR3 DNA is TGTGCCAGCTCACCATCCAAGGACAGGGATAATGAAAAACTGTTTTTT.

This clone was detected a few times. The chain links TRBV5-6 to TRBJ2-7, with D possibly being TRBD2 (5 bases). Germline V CDR1 and CDR2: SGHDT, YYEEEE. This CDR3 is 13 amino acids long. The V gene lost 4 bases and the J gene lost 5 bases, with 13 bases spanning the gap. CDR3 in amino acids: CASSPGGWNEQYF. The DNA for the CDR3 is TGTGCCAGCAGCCCTGGAGGCTGGAACGAGCAGTACTTC.

This sequence joins TRBV6-5 and TRBJ2-3, with 8 positions matching TRBD2. The CDR3 runs to 14 residues. The ends lost 11 bases at V and 5 bases at J; junction bases unmatched: 12. Per germline, CDR1 MNHEY and CDR2 SVGAGI. CDR3 DNA: TGTGCCCACGGGAGGGGCTATGGTTTAGATACGCAGTATTTT. It encodes CAHGRGYGLDTQYF.

The chain couples TRBV2 to TRBJ2-7, with 7 bases identical to TRBD1. Germline assignment: CDR1 SNHLY and CDR2 FYNNEI. The V and J ends lost 6 bases and 3 bases, in that order; junction bases with no gene match: 14. The CDR3 is made up of 16 amino acids. The CDR3 region is CASRAFPGQNRYEQYF. DNA for the CDR3: TGTGCCAGCAGGGCATTCCCGGGACAGAACCGCTACGAGCAGTACTTC.

V usage is TRBV10-3 and J usage is TRBJ2-5; 7 bases are a match to TRBD2. This CDR3 comprises 14 residues. The germline gives CDR1 ENHRY, CDR2 SYGVKD. V lost 8 bases and J lost 1; bases outside the gene matches: 7. The CDR3 region is CAIGEGGTQETQYF. DNA for the CDR3: TGTGCCATCGGGGAGGGAGGCACCCAAGAGACCCAGTACTTC.

This chain links TRBV5-1 with TRBJ2-2, with TRBD2 matching over 8 bases. Germline V lookup: CDR1 SGHRS, CDR2 YFSETQ. V trimming: 0 bases; J trimming: 6 bases; junction bases outside the gene matches: 4. The CDR3 is 15 residues long. The CDR3, as DNA: TGCGCCAGCAGCTTGGATCTAGCGGGCGCCGGGGAGCTGTTTTTT. Encoded protein: CASSLDLAGAGELFF.

The chain employs TRBV30 and TRBJ1-5; 9 bases match TRBD1. The CDR3 runs to 18 residues. Germline CDR1 reads GTSNPN; CDR2 reads SVGIG (reference sequence). With V trimmed by 2 bases and J by 3 bases, 14 bases remained unmatched. The CDR3 bases are TGTGCCTGGAGTCCCCGATACGGACAGGGGTCATTCAATCAGCCCCAGCATTTT. This codes for CAWSPRYGQGSFNQPQHF.

The gene calls are TRBV19 and TRBJ1-5; D might be TRBD1 (6 bases). The germline V gene has CDR1 LNHDA and CDR2 SQIVND (reference sequence). Trimming pared 3 bases from V and 6 bases from J, leaving 15 bases between. The CDR3 is made up of 15 amino acids. CDR3 sequence: CASSIRKDSRQPQHF. Written as DNA, the CDR3 is TGTGCCAGTAGTATCCGGAAGGACAGTCGTCAGCCCCAGCATTTT.